This TCR beta chain was retrieved from a study of chemoradiotherapy in HPV16-positive cancers. The data were produced by immunoSEQ multiplex PCR, yet TCRdb's version contains in-frame clones alone and is incomplete. The data contain 30,000 to 35,000 clones, 85% to 90% of them singletons. The germline V gene encodes CDR1 MRHNA and CDR2 SNTAGT. Deletions cut 4 bases from V and 4 bases from J, with 12 bases between. CDR3 length equals 14 residues. This clone was counted between two and nine times. Sequences were derived from blood, sampled from a patient who underwent chemoradiotherapy. This TCR derives from a human donor with HPV-associated anogenital cancer. The chain has TRBV6-4 and TRBJ2-3, with a possible D match to TRBD2 (5 bases). CDR3 residues: CASSAGVASDTQYF. The CDR3 nucleotides read TGTGCCAGCAGTGCCGGGGTAGCGTCAGATACGCAGTATTTT.